These 20 T cell receptor beta chains were all obtained from the same sample, sequenced in a study of T cell changes during pregnancy in multiple sclerosis (dated by TCRdb to the late 2010s). Library prep was done by the immunoSEQ multiplex PCR assay. TCRdb stores this immuneACCESS table with in-frame sequences only. Part of the clones is absent; in the studies checked, under half of the shortfall reflects unresolved V genes, and no reason is known for the rest. The table for this sample lists 80,000 to 100,000 clones; around nine tenths of them were counted only once. Jointly, the top ten make up around 0.78% of the sample. Sequencing used peripheral blood, obtained in the second trimester of pregnancy. The receptors originated from a female donor in good health, enrolled as a control in a pregnancy study.

The V and J genes are TRBV5-1 and TRBJ2-1, with TRBD2 matching 8 bases. The germline V gene has CDR1 SGHRS and CDR2 YFSETQ. Trimming removed 3 bases from V and 0 bases from J; junction bases left unmatched: 2. This CDR3 spans 15 amino acids. CDR3 coding DNA: TGCGCCAGCAGCTCCGGGGGGGGCTCCTACAATGAGCAGTTCTTC. Encoded protein: CASSSGGGSYNEQFF.

This clone has a handful of counts. The chain recombines TRBV5-6 with TRBJ2-5; TRBD2 agrees at 11 bases. Germline V gene lookup returns CDR1 SGHDT and CDR2 YYEEEE. The CDR3 length is 14 residues. Trimming at V came to 4 bases and at J to 7 bases, leaving 6 bases not matched to a gene. The CDR3 DNA reads as TGTGCCAGCAGCCAAGTTAGCGGGGGGGCGACCCAGTACTTC. It codes for CASSQVSGGATQYF.

The J gene is TRBJ1-2, the V gene TRBV19, with unresolved D. The germline V and J ends were trimmed by 0 bases and 4 bases, with 9 bases remaining between them. This CDR3 has 14 amino acids. Germline values: CDR1 LNHDA, CDR2 SQIVND (reference sequence). This CDR3 is CASSIEAGRYGYTF. CDR3 bases: TGTGCCAGTAGTATAGAGGCAGGCCGCTATGGCTACACCTTC.

This chain uses TRBV7-9 with TRBJ1-1; 7 bases are shared with TRBD1. Germline V gene lookup returns CDR1 SEHNR and CDR2 FQNEAQ (reference sequence). This CDR3 is built from 13 residues. The trim removed 6 bases at V and 3 bases at J, leaving 4 bases unmatched. The CDR3 is CASRDRSYTEAFF. The CDR3 nucleotides read TGTGCCAGCAGGGACAGGAGTTACACTGAAGCTTTCTTT.

The rearrangement joins TRBV7-8 to TRBJ1-5; perhaps TRBD1 as D (6 bases). Trimming cost V 2 bases and J 4 bases, with 15 bases left between them. CDR3 length equals 16 residues. Germline V gene data show CDR1 as SGHVS and CDR2 as FQNEAQ. The CDR3 nucleotides read TGTGCCAGCAGCTTAATCTTCACAGGGTCTAATCAGCCCCAGCATTTT. It codes for CASSLIFTGSNQPQHF.

The genes are TRBV7-2 and TRBJ2-6; TRBD2 aligns across 8 bases. The CDR3 covers 17 residues. V lost 5 bases, J lost 0 bases, and 6 bases stayed unmatched. Germline V gene sequence: CDR1 SGHTA, CDR2 FQGNSA. CDR3 DNA sequence: TGTGCCAGCAGCATGACTAGCGTACTCTCTGGGGCCAACGTCCTGACTTTC. Residues: CASSMTSVLSGANVLTF. Together with reference TRBV7-2 and TRBJ2-6, the CDR3 gives the full variable domain: GAGVSQSPSNKVTEKGKDVELRCDPISGHTALYWYRQSLGQGLEFLIYFQGNSAPDKSGLPSDRFSAERTGGSVSTLTIQRTQQEDSAVYLCASSMTSVLSGANVLTFGAGSRLTVL.

The gene calls are TRBV7-2 and TRBJ1-2; no clear D. The germline V gene has CDR1 SGHTA and CDR2 FQGNSA. The length of the CDR3 is 16 residues. V gave up 1 base and J gave up 4 bases, with 16 bases separating them. DNA of the CDR3: TGTGCCAGCAGCTTAGTAGGTGATGTTGGGCCCTATGGCTACACCTTC. Protein product: CASSLVGDVGPYGYTF.

The rearrangement uses TRBV11-2 and TRBJ1-1, with 8 bases matching TRBD1. The CDR3 has 14 residues. J was trimmed by 5 bases and V by 4 bases; bases with no gene match: 6. Per the germline V gene, CDR1 is SGHAT and CDR2 is FQNNGV. DNA of the CDR3: TGTGCCAGCAGCTCAGAGGACAGGGTAACTGAAGCTTTCTTT. Translating gives CASSSEDRVTEAFF.

The chain joins TRBV6-6 to TRBJ2-3; D perhaps matches TRBD1 (5 bases). Trimming left V 2 bases short and J 3 bases short, with 9 bases between. Germline-derived CDR1 and CDR2 are MNHNY and SVGAGI (reference sequence). The CDR3 consists of 14 residues. As DNA, the CDR3 is TGTGCCAGCAGTTACGAGGCAGGGACAGATACGCAGTATTTT. Residues: CASSYEAGTDTQYF.

V gene TRBV28 combines with J gene TRBJ2-7; a weak D match, TRBD2 (7 bases). Per the germline V gene, CDR1 is MDHEN and CDR2 is SYDVKM. This CDR3 contains 15 residues. With 7 bases removed from V and 5 bases from J, the gap between germline ends came to 21 bases. The DNA of the CDR3 is TGTGCCAGCATCTTTCTCGGGGGGCGCTTCCACGAGCAGTACTTC. Translating gives CASIFLGGRFHEQYF.

The V and J genes are TRBV18 and TRBJ1-5; unclear D gene. Trimming removed 6 bases at V and 6 bases at J, with 18 bases between. Germline V lookup: CDR1 KGHSH, CDR2 LQKENI. The CDR3 runs 15 residues. The CDR3 DNA is TGTGCCAGCTCCCGTTCGAGCGGGATAGGTCAGCCCCAGCATTTT. Protein: CASSRSSGIGQPQHF.

This chain joins TRBV10-3 and TRBJ1-1, with 7 bases lining up with TRBD1. CDR3 size: 14 residues. J gave up 3 bases and V 10 bases, and 11 bases lay outside the gene matches. Germline assignment: CDR1 ENHRY and CDR2 SYGVKD. CDR3 residues: CATRRQGLDTEAFF. The DNA for the CDR3 is TGTGCCACGCGCCGACAGGGCTTGGACACTGAAGCTTTCTTT.

The V and J genes are TRBV12-5 and TRBJ2-1, with 10 positions matching TRBD1. CDR3 length: 16 residues. Losses at the gene ends were 4 bases for V and 4 bases for J; bases not matched to a gene: 7. Germline CDR1 and CDR2: LGHNT and FRNRAP. The CDR3 DNA reads as TGTGCTAGTGGTTCCAGGGGGACAGGGGAATACAATGAGCAGTTCTTC. It codes for CASGSRGTGEYNEQFF.

The chain couples TRBV27 to TRBJ2-7; no reliable D call. Trimming shortened V by 5 bases and J by 6 bases, and 14 bases separated the two germline ends. The germline gives CDR1 MNHEY, CDR2 SMNVEV (reference sequence). CDR3 size: 13 residues. CDR3 sequence (DNA): TGTGCCAGCAGTCTGAGTGATCGCCCCGAGCAGTACTTC. Translating it yields CASSLSDRPEQYF.

The rearrangement uses TRBV2 and TRBJ1-1; D is uncertain. V was trimmed by 6 bases and J by 8 bases, leaving 13 bases between them. The CDR3 length is 12 residues. Germline CDR1 and CDR2: SNHLY and FYNNEI. The CDR3 DNA is TGTGCCAGCAGCGTGGGGAGTCGGGAAGCTTTCTTT. Its protein product is CASSVGSREAFF. Combining the CDR3 with reference TRBV2 and TRBJ1-1 gives the whole variable domain EPEVTQTPSHQVTQMGQEVILRCVPISNHLYFYWYRQILGQKVEFLVSFYNNEISEKSEIFDDQFSVERPDGSNFTLKIRSTKLEDSAMYFCASSVGSREAFFGQGTRLTVV.

V usage is TRBV28 and J usage is TRBJ1-2; 9 nucleotides align to TRBD1. The CDR3 consists of 16 residues. Germline trimming cut 6 bases from V and 4 bases from J; bases unmatched to any gene: 12. Germline V gives CDR1 MDHEN, CDR2 SYDVKM. Written as DNA, the CDR3 is TGTGCCAGCAGCCGCCGGACAGGGGACACTTTCTATGGCTACACCTTC. Translating gives CASSRRTGDTFYGYTF.

The chain couples TRBV18 to TRBJ2-1; 7 bases are shared with TRBD1. Germline V gene data show CDR1 as KGHSH and CDR2 as LQKENI. This CDR3 contains 16 residues. After removal of 2 bases from V and 1 base from J, the junction contained 5 bases not matched to a gene. Here the CDR3 reads CASSPFGRGSYNEQFF. CDR3 nucleotide sequence: TGTGCCAGCTCACCATTCGGCAGGGGGTCCTACAATGAGCAGTTCTTC.

This sequence joins TRBV5-1 and TRBJ1-5; D ambiguous. V lost 0 bases, J lost 3 bases, and 10 bases lay in between. In germline, CDR1 is SGHRS, CDR2 YFSETQ. The CDR3 has 15 amino acids. The CDR3 reads CASSLAGEDNQPQHF. The CDR3 nucleotides are TGCGCCAGCAGCTTGGCCGGGGAAGACAATCAGCCCCAGCATTTT.

The chain has TRBV5-8 and TRBJ1-5, with D uncertain. The CDR3 sequence is 14 residues long. V lost 4 bases and J 6 bases, leaving 14 bases between the germline ends. Germline CDR1 SGHTS, CDR2 YDEGEE. CDR3 DNA sequence: TGTGCCAGCAGCCAAGGAACTTCAGGTCAGCCCCAGCATTTT. Amino acid sequence: CASSQGTSGQPQHF.

This clone appeared a single time. The chain employs TRBV27 and TRBJ2-7; D is unclear. From germline, CDR1 is MNHEY and CDR2 SMNVEV (reference sequence). The V and J ends lost 4 bases and 3 bases respectively, with 10 bases between them. This CDR3 comprises 13 residues. Here the CDR3 DNA reads TGTGCCAGCAGTTCGCTACCGTTCTACGAGCAGTACTTC. It specifies CASSSLPFYEQYF.